The clone carrying this T cell receptor (beta chain) has only a few counts. TCRdb recomputed calls from the RT-PCR reads with MiXCR, one row per CDR3 protein. This sample yields more than 600,000 distinct CDR3 sequences, of which approximately 15% are seen a single time; 3.6% belongs to the top ten. The sequence came from a female donor in good health, serving as a healthy control. Sequenced input: memory CD4+ T cells from blood.

CDR3 sequence reads: CSTNLNTEAFF. CDR3 coding DNA: TGCAGTACTAACTTGAACACTGAAGCTTTCTTT. J is TRBJ1-1 and V is TRBV20-1; no definite D call. V dropped 8 bases and J dropped 0 bases, with 7 bases sitting between them. This CDR3 has 11 residues. From germline, CDR1 is DFQATT and CDR2 SNEGSKA (reference sequence).